Listed below are T cell receptor beta chains from one sample, sequenced in a study of Ad26.COV2.S vaccination and SARS-CoV-2 variants. Sequencing used immunoSEQ multiplex PCR; TCRdb keeps in-frame clones, though not all of them. Of about 680,000 clones in the sample, more than 70% are singletons; the top ten hold around 1.4%. This specimen consisted of peripheral blood, obtained in a trial of Ad26.COV2.S vaccine versus placebo. The source of these receptors is a person between 18 and 65 years old who received the Ad26.COV2.S COVID-19 vaccine or a placebo. Each CDR3 is given without its conserved first and last residue. Clone size appears in some rows only: once, few, many, or a class for an expanded clone.

size	V	CDR3
-	TRBV5-1	ASSWTSGGWDTQY
-	TRBV11-2	ASSLGLSGNTIY
few	TRBV3-1/TRBV3-2	ASSQADISRDTIY
once	TRBV24-1	ATSDLLYGYT
-	TRBV6-6	ASSEKENQPQH
-	TRBV7-2	ASSNNARGATGELF
-	TRBV4-2	ASSQVHRVEGYNSPLH
-	TRBV7-2	ASSLDRGSNQPQH
-	TRBV7-3	ASSGLPNTEAF
-	TRBV19	ASSLGGAGQPQH